This TCR beta chain stems from a study of T-cell memory formation after mild COVID-19. TCRdb re-derived calls from the 5' RACE reads in MiXCR, one entry per CDR3 protein. The table includes 140,000 to 150,000 distinct CDR3 sequences, about a fifth detected once. Germline CDR1 SEHNR, CDR2 FQNEAQ (reference sequence). This CDR3 is 14 amino acids long. V was shortened by 1 base and J by 5 bases, with 11 bases between the two germline ends. The chain joins TRBV7-9 to TRBJ1-2; D is unclear. The TCR was taken from an adult woman who had mild COVID-19 (a few samples of this study predate the infection). Cell type and time point are not known. The specimen sequenced was PBMCs or a T cell subset sorted from them (not recorded which). The CDR3 DNA is TGTGCCAGCAGCTTAGTAGGAGGGCCGTATGGCTACACCTTC. This translates into CASSLVGGPYGYTF.